Listed below are T cell receptor beta chains from one sample, sequenced in a study of T cell responses to AZD1222 COVID-19 vaccine. TCRdb keeps only in-frame clones here, not all; method: immunoSEQ multiplex PCR. The sample contains approximately 130,000 clones, approximately 88% of which appear only once. The material sequenced was peripheral blood, taken 28 days after the second AZD1222 dose. These receptors were obtained from an adult who received the AZD1222 COVID-19 vaccine. CDR3s include the opening cysteine and the closing phenylalanine or tryptophan. The order of the fields is D gene, J gene, CDR3 length, V gene, clone size, CDR3 protein, CDR3 DNA. D genes are given only for firm matches. Only part of the rows carry a size: once, few, many, or a class if the clone is expanded.

TRBD1 | TRBJ1-2 | 12 | TRBV30 | many | CAWTGGGGGYTF | TGTGCCTGGACAGGGGGAGGTGGTGGCTACACCTTC
TRBD1 | TRBJ1-3 | 16 | TRBV5-1 | . | CASSRAGQGAGNTIYF | TGCGCCAGCAGCAGGGCGGGACAGGGGGCTGGAAACACCATATATTTT
. | TRBJ2-1 | 14 | TRBV5-4 | . | CASSAFDSYNEQFF | TGTGCCAGCAGCGCCTTCGACAGCTACAATGAGCAGTTCTTC
. | TRBJ2-3 | 13 | TRBV6-1 | . | CASSELDGDTQYF | TGTGCCAGCAGTGAACTCGACGGAGATACGCAGTATTTT
. | TRBJ1-2 | 12 | TRBV28 | . | CASSSHPRGYTF | TGTGCCAGCAGTTCGCATCCCAGGGGCTACACCTTC
. | TRBJ2-1 | 15 | TRBV3-1/TRBV3-2 | . | CASSLAGSSYNEQFF | TGTGCCAGCAGCTTAGCAGGGTCCTCATACAATGAGCAGTTCTTC
. | TRBJ2-1 | 14 | TRBV7-2 | . | CASSSYPVYNEQFF | TGTGCCAGCAGCTCCTATCCGGTCTACAATGAGCAGTTCTTC
. | TRBJ1-4 | 15 | TRBV4-3 | . | CASSQNFATNEKLFF | TGCGCCAGCAGCCAGAACTTTGCAACTAATGAAAAACTGTTTTTT
. | TRBJ2-5 | 14 | TRBV6-5 | once | CASRPGHNGETQYF | TGTGCCAGCAGACCGGGACACAACGGGGAGACCCAGTACTTC
. | TRBJ1-3 | 12 | TRBV10-3 | . | CATGGSGNTIYF | TGTGCCACAGGCGGCTCTGGAAACACCATATATTTT